This is a list of T cell receptor beta chains from one sample in a study of beta chain features in type 1 diabetes. Profiling relied on immunoSEQ multiplex PCR, and the TCRdb table lists in-frame clones only, not all of them. This table holds 100,000 to 150,000 clones, 17% found once. Sequenced sample: central memory CD4+ T cells from blood. Receptors originate from a man younger than 35 with type 1 diabetes. Both conserved end residues are part of each CDR3.

V: TRBV6-1; length: 14; J: TRBJ2-5; CDR3: CATTTSGSGETQYF
V: TRBV5-4; length: 17; J: TRBJ2-5; CDR3: CASSLPLGLAGEETQYF
V: TRBV6-5; length: 14; J: TRBJ2-3; CDR3: CASTSLAGGNTQYF
V: TRBV7-2; length: 14; J: TRBJ2-7; CDR3: CASSFDQTSYEQYF
V: TRBV7-6; length: 20; J: TRBJ2-3; CDR3: CASSRSFGTSGSRVADTQYF
V: TRBV12-2; length: 10; J: TRBJ1-1; CDR3: CASRLVGQLF
V: TRBV11-2; length: 13; J: TRBJ2-3; CDR3: CASSLLPGLAQYF
V: TRBV5-6; length: 12; J: TRBJ1-2; CDR3: CASSQYTYGYTF
V: TRBV9; length: 13; J: TRBJ2-1; CDR3: CAQGVGGRNEQFF
V: TRBV6-4; length: 15; J: TRBJ2-1; CDR3: CASSRSGGGRDEQFF
V: TRBV11-1; length: 14; J: TRBJ2-5; CDR3: CASSPTGGEETQYF
V: TRBV4-3; length: 15; J: TRBJ1-6; CDR3: CASSTTGGYNSPLHF
V: TRBV11-3; length: 14; J: TRBJ2-1; CDR3: CASSAAGGYNEQFF
V: TRBV29-1; length: 13; J: TRBJ1-2; CDR3: CSVGGPLGYGYTF
V: TRBV4-2; length: 15; J: TRBJ2-1; CDR3: CASSQVDVSGMEQFF
V: TRBV28; length: 19; J: TRBJ2-4; CDR3: CASRPGQGRSPSAKNIQYF
V: TRBV6-5; length: 13; J: TRBJ2-7; CDR3: CASSYVDRGKQYF
V: TRBV5-1; length: 13; J: TRBJ2-5; CDR3: CASSLAFEETQYF
V: TRBV28; length: 15; J: TRBJ2-7; CDR3: CASSLTGSLSYEQYF
V: TRBV14; length: 14; J: TRBJ2-2; CDR3: CASSQDLGTGELFF
V: TRBV7-9; length: 13; J: TRBJ1-1; CDR3: CASSLEANTEAFF
V: TRBV23-1; length: 19; J: TRBJ2-7; CDR3: CASSQLRTSGSFVEYEQYF
V: TRBV7-9; length: 12; J: TRBJ2-7; CDR3: CASSRASYEQYF
V: TRBV2; length: 15; J: TRBJ2-1; CDR3: CASSEGRISYNEQFF
V: TRBV5-6; length: 13; J: TRBJ2-7; CDR3: CASSPDRGLEQYF
V: TRBV7-3; length: 16; J: TRBJ2-6; CDR3: CASSLLGSSGANVLTF
V: TRBV5-4; length: 15; J: TRBJ2-7; CDR3: CASSPGTSGPYEQYF
V: TRBV7-2; length: 17; J: TRBJ1-5; CDR3: CASSKKGWDESNQPQHF
V: TRBV30; length: 13; J: TRBJ2-2; CDR3: CAWSVVNTGELFF